The TCR beta chain described here comes from a study of blood T cells in healthy people across ages (dated by TCRdb to about 2015). Turning to the overall study: In model experiments, roughly one uniquely barcoded TCR beta cDNA molecule per two T cells was captured by template switching. Age-related changes in TCR beta repertoire diversity were measured in the study by deep sequencing normalized with unique cDNA molecular identifiers. Four age groups were formed from the donors: young (average approximately 15 years), middle-aged (approximately 39), aged (about 62) and long-lived (more than 75). Two additional independent replicas of 1 million unique cDNA reads from the same blood draw were analyzed for two donors (one aged 18 to 30 and one aged 80 or older). General findings and caveats noted by the study authors: The long-lived group showed more naive CD4+ T cells, fewer expanded clones and increased TCR diversity than the aged group, suggesting age selection. There was a strong correlation between observed TCR beta diversity and the percentage of naive T cells measured by flow cytometry. Conclusive comparison of naive and antigen-experienced compartments was prevented by the profiling of bulk unsorted PBMCs. Estimates of total diversity based on one million sequenced T cells were considered lower bounds and underestimates. Because the CMV infection status of the donors was unknown, age-related changes in expanded clonotypes may potentially have been confounded. Observed TCR beta diversity per million T cells fell roughly linearly with age, and a significant reduction was already apparent by age roughly 40.

Donors were 39 systemically healthy Caucasian individuals from Russia aged roughly 6 to 90 years. Around 10 milliliters of peripheral blood were collected from each donor into EDTA-treated Vacutainer tubes. PBMCs were isolated by Ficoll-Paque density-gradient centrifugation, with at least 7 million obtained per sample. Total RNA was extracted from PBMCs with Trizol reagent, with at least 5 micrograms obtained per sample. For every donor, flow cytometry on a PBMC aliquot measured the percentage of naive CD45RAhigh/CD27high T cells. Sequences SNHLY (CDR1) and FYNNEI (CDR2) are obtained from the germline V gene. V ends up 4 bases short and J 5 bases short, with an unmatched junction base count of 2. The CDR3 holds 14 amino acids from the cysteine to the phenylalanine. Of the read, only the CDR3 DNA is kept; its 42 bases are in frame from base 1. Notes on this clonotype: This receptor's antigen is unknown. No quality values exist for individual bases; no much larger clone is one base distant.

The library was obtained by 5' RACE. Sequencing used an Illumina HiSeq 2500. A second PCR of roughly 7 to 11 cycles was performed with a sample-barcoded 5' primer and a J-beta primer mix. A unique molecular identifier was introduced onto each TCR beta cDNA molecule by a template-switch 5' adaptor carrying 12 random nucleotides. Each sample yielded at least 3 million CDR3-containing paired-end reads. The Mint cDNA synthesis kit, primed by a TRBC-specific oligonucleotide, was used to synthesize first-strand cDNA from all RNA. Following uracil-DNA glycosylase treatment, all cDNA underwent a first 18-cycle PCR with the universal primers M1SS and BC2_uni_R. The authors processed their data as follows. For normalization, 1 million high-quality reads, each with a distinct molecular identifier, were randomly selected from each sample. Instead of being binned into consensus sequences, reads that shared molecular identifiers were thrown out. MiTCR, with a Q25 quality threshold and the strictest error-elimination algorithm, was used for CDR3 identification, clonotype clustering and error correction. A nonparametric unseen species model with Euler transformation was used to estimate lower-bound total TCR beta diversity. TCRdb reanalyzed the raw reads on its own, using fastp at Q25 for trimming and MiXCR for clone calling, and kept in-frame beta chains. Each entry merges the rows of one CDR3 protein and shows their most common DNA and genes. TCRdb, not the authors, supplied the V and J calls. Recorded for this sample are some 760,000 distinct CDR3 sequences; more than 20% of them occurred a single time. The ten most abundant clones make up 3% to 4.5% of the sample.

This sample was shared with a second study, whose subject was T cells of mothers and their children. As described in the second report: Nine systemically healthy Caucasian individuals served as donors, namely three mothers together with their six children. cDNA synthesis used all of the extracted RNA, with 1.5 ug of RNA in each 15 ul reaction. Sample barcodes and 2-4 random nucleotides were added via the M1S primer in the second PCR. Over 10 million TCR beta CDR3 reads came from each mother, compared with around 3 million reads from each child. Thymic selection shapes the output of TCR recombination in a similar way in related and unrelated pairs, and inherited differences have a minor effect. Normalized repertoire overlap was always found to be slightly, but never significantly, higher in related mother-child pairs than in unrelated mother-child pairs. With a sensitivity of roughly 93 clones per million clonotypes, no persistent microchimeric T cell clones were detected. To look for features that set related mother-child pairs apart from unrelated individuals, the researchers ran deep NGS to compare the TCR beta repertoires of mothers and children. The mean age was 40 +/- 4 years for the mothers and approximately 11 +/- 4 years for the children. Libraries were sequenced on Illumina HiSeq 2000 with 100+100 nt paired-end reads after adapter ligation with NEBNext reagents. Mother and child libraries were prepared a month apart and sequenced in separate runs to prevent cross-contamination. For each donor, somewhere between roughly 500,000 and 2,100,000 distinct TCR beta clonotypes were identified. Naive TCR beta clonotypes were estimated from low-frequency clonotypes matched to each donor's FACS-determined naive share, without sorting.

This receptor chain uses TRBV2 and TRBJ2-2, with TRBD1 matching 9 junction bases. Sequencing was carried out using blood. This TCR derives from a boy under 18 in good health. The CDR3 is CASSGQGVTGELFF. The DNA sequence is as follows: TGTGCCAGCAGTGGACAGGGGGTAACCGGGGAGCTGTTTTTT.